This T cell receptor beta chain was identified during a study of control samples from healthy donors and cancer patients. This clone appeared a few times. The CDR3 totals 15 residues. V shed 4 bases and J 8 bases; nucleotides not matched to a gene: 8. In germline, CDR1 is SGHAT, CDR2 FQNNGV. TCRdb's table, derived via immunoSEQ multiplex PCR, lists solely in-frame clones and lacks some. The repertoire holds about 180,000 clones, with 90% as singletons. The chain combines TRBV11-2 with TRBJ2-3; 11 nucleotides agree with TRBD2. The sample taken for sequencing was blood. The receptor's source is a woman in her forties or fifties in good health. The CDR3 coding sequence is TGTGCCAGCAGCTCCATTAGCGGGGGGGTCGGTACGCAGTATTTT. It specifies CASSSISGGVGTQYF.